Following are 9 T cell receptor beta chains from one sample sequenced in a study of cytomegalovirus exposure and HLA in healthy donors. The PCR had 60 Vbeta and 13 Jbeta primers. TCRdb keeps only in-frame clones here, not all; method: immunoSEQ multiplex PCR. This repertoire shows about 90,000 clones, less than 85% found once; its top ten account for around 17%. The specimen was PBMCs. The receptors originated from a woman aged 55 to 70 in good health and CMV-seropositive.

The J gene is TRBJ2-7, the V gene TRBV5-8; D call uncertain. The CDR3 consists of 12 residues. The ends were cut back, 10 bases at V and 6 bases at J, with 17 bases in the middle. Germline loops: CDR1 SGHTS, CDR2 YDEGEE. CDR3 sequence (DNA): TGTGCCGGCCTCCGGAATCGGGTCGAGCAGTACTTC. This codes for CAGLRNRVEQYF.

This clone has only a few counts. The gene calls are TRBV4-1 and TRBJ2-1; TRBD2 aligns across 7 bases. The CDR3 length is 15 residues. With 1 base clipped from V and 8 bases from J, the junction kept 8 bases outside the gene matches. The germline CDR1 and CDR2 sequences are MGHRA and YSYEKL. The CDR3 here is CASSQGSSGKDEQFF. CDR3 bases: TGCGCCAGCAGCCAAGGATCGAGCGGGAAAGATGAGCAGTTCTTC.

The chain carries TRBV18 and TRBJ1-1, with D possibly being TRBD1 (6 bases). The V end was cut by 4 bases, the J end by 1 base, with 7 bases between. Germline lookup yields CDR1 KGHSH and CDR2 LQKENI. The CDR3 length is 13 residues. CDR3 loop: CASSRGQNTEAFF. The CDR3 nucleotides are TGTGCCAGCTCACGGGGACAGAACACTGAAGCTTTCTTT.

The chain couples TRBV7-2 to TRBJ1-1; no reliable D call. In germline, CDR1 is SGHTA, CDR2 FQGNSA. The CDR3 contains 15 residues. V was trimmed by 2 bases and J by 0 bases, leaving 10 bases between them. In DNA form, the CDR3 reads TGTGCCAGCAGCTTACCCCCCCCGTTGAACACTGAAGCTTTCTTT. Amino acids: CASSLPPPLNTEAFF.

CDR3 coding DNA: TGCGCCAGCAGCCAAGGTCAAGCGGGAGTGTCCTACAATGAGCAGTTCTTC. This encodes CASSQGQAGVSYNEQFF. The chain couples TRBV4-1 to TRBJ2-1; 8 nucleotides agree with TRBD2. The germline CDR1 and CDR2 sequences are MGHRA and YSYEKL. This CDR3 contains 17 residues. The ends lost 1 base at V and 1 base at J; junction bases unmatched: 6.

V usage is TRBV9 and J usage is TRBJ1-1; tentatively, D is TRBD1 (6 bases). V lost 4 bases to trimming and J lost 5 bases, with 21 bases between them. Germline loops: CDR1 SGDLS, CDR2 YYNGEE. The CDR3 extends over 16 amino acids. This CDR3 reads CASSPLRRGEGTEAFF. CDR3 bases: TGTGCCAGCAGCCCACTAAGAAGGGGGGAGGGGACTGAAGCTTTCTTT.

This chain uses TRBV30 with TRBJ1-2; no clear D gene. The CDR3 covers 14 residues. The V end lost 0 bases, the J end lost 4 bases, and 12 bases lay between the germline ends. Per germline, CDR1 GTSNPN and CDR2 SVGIG (reference sequence). The chain's CDR3 is CAWSVGVAGYGYTF. CDR3 in DNA: TGTGCCTGGAGTGTCGGCGTCGCGGGCTATGGCTACACCTTC.

The chain is built from TRBV4-1 and TRBJ2-1; D may be TRBD1 (6 bases). The CDR3 contains 17 residues. V lost 1 base and J 1 base, leaving 14 bases between the germline ends. Germline V lookup: CDR1 MGHRA, CDR2 YSYEKL. CDR3 coding DNA: TGCGCCAGCAGCCAAGGATCACCAGGGGCATCCTACAATGAGCAGTTCTTC. Amino acid sequence: CASSQGSPGASYNEQFF.

This clone was seen a single time. This chain joins TRBV10-1 and TRBJ1-1; no firm D call. The CDR3 contains 14 residues. Deletions cut 6 bases from V and 2 bases from J, with 13 bases between. Germline CDR1 and CDR2: WNHNN and SYGVQD (reference sequence). This CDR3 reads CASSTTGANTEAFF. DNA for the CDR3: TGCGCCAGCAGCACCACGGGAGCCAACACTGAAGCTTTCTTT.